A single sample is the source of the 9 T cell receptor beta chains below, sequenced in a study of cytomegalovirus exposure and HLA in healthy donors. 13 Jbeta primers and 60 Vbeta primers were used for the PCR. Sequencing was performed with immunoSEQ multiplex PCR; in TCRdb, only in-frame clones are kept and a portion is missing. The repertoire holds 95,000 to 100,000 clones, 75% seen once, with about 9.4% in the top ten. Sequenced: PBMCs. The source of these receptors is a middle-aged man in good health and CMV-seronegative.

This clone was observed a handful of times. The CDR3 sequence: CAFISGKNQETQYF. As DNA, the CDR3 is TGTGCCTTCATTAGCGGGAAGAACCAAGAGACCCAGTACTTC. The chain recombines TRBV30 with TRBJ2-5; 8 nucleotides match TRBD2. CDR1 is GTSNPN, CDR2 SVGIG, per germline (reference sequence). This CDR3 is 14 amino acids long. Trimming took 7 bases from V and 0 from J; bases not matched to a gene: 7.

This clone was seen only a few times. The gene calls are TRBV7-9 and TRBJ2-5; 7 bases agree with TRBD2. Losses at the gene ends were 1 base for V and 0 bases for J; bases not matched to a gene: 5. Germline-derived CDR1 and CDR2 are SEHNR and FQNEAQ (reference sequence). CDR3 size: 16 residues. DNA of the CDR3: TGTGCCAGCAGCTTAGGACTAGCCTTGTACCAAGAGACCCAGTACTTC. The encoded protein is CASSLGLALYQETQYF.

This clone was detected a few times. The chain is built from TRBV7-8 and TRBJ1-2; no definite D call. From germline, CDR1 is SGHVS and CDR2 FQNEAQ. The CDR3 extends over 14 amino acids. Deletions cut 5 bases from V and 0 bases from J, with 10 bases between. The CDR3 DNA follows: TGTGCCAGCAGCCCCCCCCAGACTAACTATGGCTACACCTTC. It yields the protein CASSPPQTNYGYTF.

The gene calls are TRBV18 and TRBJ1-1; no clear D. The CDR3 spans 15 residues. V lost 2 bases, J lost 1 base, and 11 bases lay in between. Germline values: CDR1 KGHSH, CDR2 LQKENI. The CDR3 here is CASSPIVTGNTEAFF. The CDR3 DNA follows: TGTGCCAGCTCACCAATAGTGACTGGGAACACTGAAGCTTTCTTT.

This sequence joins TRBV9 and TRBJ2-3, with 7 bases identical to TRBD2. The ends lost 0 bases at V and 5 bases at J; junction bases unmatched: 9. CDR3 length: 16 amino acids. The V gene's germline CDR1 is SGDLS and CDR2 YYNGEE. CDR3 in amino acids: CASSVGAGGGGDTQYF. CDR3 DNA sequence: TGTGCCAGCAGCGTAGGCGCGGGCGGGGGAGGAGATACGCAGTATTTT.

The J gene is TRBJ2-1, the V gene TRBV5-6, with 8 bases aligning to TRBD2. The CDR3 totals 15 residues. V lost 0 bases and J lost 5; bases outside the gene matches: 4. Germline V gene lookup returns CDR1 SGHDT and CDR2 YYEEEE. In DNA form, the CDR3 reads TGTGCCAGCAGCTTGGCGGGAGGGGGGAACAATGAGCAGTTCTTC. Amino acid sequence: CASSLAGGGNNEQFF.

The chain has TRBV9 and TRBJ2-2; 8 bases agree with TRBD1. Germline-derived CDR1 and CDR2 are SGDLS and YYNGEE. The length of the CDR3 is 14 residues. The ends lost 7 bases at V and 2 bases at J; junction bases unmatched: 4. In DNA form, the CDR3 reads TGTGCCAGCCAGGGGGCAGTAAACACCGGGGAGCTGTTTTTT. Amino acid sequence: CASQGAVNTGELFF.

This clone was seen a few times. V is TRBV7-2 and J is TRBJ2-7; 10 nucleotides line up with TRBD2. The germline CDR1 and CDR2 sequences are SGHTA and FQGNSA. This CDR3 is 14 amino acids long. After removal of 3 bases from V and 2 bases from J, the junction contained 1 base not matched to a gene. In DNA form, the CDR3 reads TGTGCCAGCAGCTTCGGACTAGCGGCCTACGAGCAGTACTTC. This codes for CASSFGLAAYEQYF.

The chain uses TRBV6-5 and TRBJ2-1, with D maybe TRBD1 (5 bases). The CDR3 loop spans 15 amino acids. Germline CDR1 is MNHEY and CDR2 is SVGAGI. Trimming took 2 bases from V and 6 from J, leaving 14 bases between them. The DNA of the CDR3 is TGTGCCAGCAGTTACCACGGACAAGTTCGCAATGAGCAGTTCTTC. Protein product: CASSYHGQVRNEQFF.